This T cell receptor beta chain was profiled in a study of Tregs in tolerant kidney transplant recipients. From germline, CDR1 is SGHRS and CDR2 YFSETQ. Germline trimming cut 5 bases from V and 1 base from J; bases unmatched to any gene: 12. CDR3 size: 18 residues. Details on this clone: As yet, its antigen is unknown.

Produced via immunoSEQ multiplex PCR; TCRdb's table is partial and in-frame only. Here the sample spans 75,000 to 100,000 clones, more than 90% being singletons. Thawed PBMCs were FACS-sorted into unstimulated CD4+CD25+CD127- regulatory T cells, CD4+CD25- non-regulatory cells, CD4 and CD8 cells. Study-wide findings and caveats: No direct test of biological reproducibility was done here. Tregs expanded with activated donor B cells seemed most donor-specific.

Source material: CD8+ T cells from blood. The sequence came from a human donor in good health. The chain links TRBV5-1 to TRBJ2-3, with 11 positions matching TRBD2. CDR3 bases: TGCGCCAGCAGGATTAGCGGGAGGGCCGGGTCGGGCACAGATACGCAGTATTTT. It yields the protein CASRISGRAGSGTDTQYF.